This T cell receptor (beta chain) was captured in a study of monozygotic twins with cystic fibrosis. Findings of the study overall: Monozygotic CF twins shared more identical nucleotide clonotypes than unrelated patients. The repertoire was suggested to be naive-dominated, clonality median approximately 0.0098. In 13 of 16 pairs, V gene usage was closest to the co-twin's.

The germline V gene encodes CDR1 MGHRA and CDR2 YSYEKL. After removal of 1 base from V and 0 bases from J, the junction contained 5 bases not matched to a gene. The CDR3 is 16 amino acids. Method: immunoSEQ multiplex PCR; TCRdb's copy keeps in-frame clones and lacks some. The repertoire holds approximately 11,000 clones, with roughly 96% as singletons. On this clone: What it binds is not known.

The rearrangement joins TRBV4-1 to TRBJ2-7, with TRBD2 matching over 8 bases. The sequence derives from a boy younger than 18 with cystic fibrosis. The sample was blood. The CDR3 reads CASSQGSSGSSYEQYF. The CDR3 nucleotides are TGCGCCAGCAGCCAAGGTTCAAGCGGGAGCTCCTACGAGCAGTACTTC.